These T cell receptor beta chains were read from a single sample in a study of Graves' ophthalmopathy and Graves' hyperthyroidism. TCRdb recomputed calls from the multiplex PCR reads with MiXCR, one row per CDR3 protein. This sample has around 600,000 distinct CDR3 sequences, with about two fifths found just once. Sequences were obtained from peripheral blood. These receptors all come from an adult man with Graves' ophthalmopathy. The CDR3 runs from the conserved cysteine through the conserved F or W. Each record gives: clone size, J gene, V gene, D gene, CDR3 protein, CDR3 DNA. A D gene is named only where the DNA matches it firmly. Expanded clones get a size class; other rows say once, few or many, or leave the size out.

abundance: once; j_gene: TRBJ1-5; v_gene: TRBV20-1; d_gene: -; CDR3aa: CSANRDGGQPQHF; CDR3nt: TGCAGTGCCAACCGAGACGGCGGGCAGCCCCAGCATTTT
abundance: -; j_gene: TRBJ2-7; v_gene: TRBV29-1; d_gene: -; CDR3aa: CSVEEPQGLGYEQYF; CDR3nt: TGCAGCGTTGAAGAACCACAGGGCTTGGGCTACGAGCAGTACTTC
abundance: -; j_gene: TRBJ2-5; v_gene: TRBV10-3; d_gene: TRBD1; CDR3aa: CAIRDRGSQYF; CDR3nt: TGTGCCATCAGAGACAGGGGCTCTCAGTACTTC
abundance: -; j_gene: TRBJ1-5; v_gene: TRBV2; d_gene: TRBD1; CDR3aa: CASSLGRGPNQSQHF; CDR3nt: TGTGCCAGCAGCTTGGGCAGGGGGCCGAATCAGTCCCAGCATTTT
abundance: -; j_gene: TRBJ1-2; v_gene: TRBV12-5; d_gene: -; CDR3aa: CASGSGGIYGYTF; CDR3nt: TGTGCTAGTGGTTCGGGGGGCATCTATGGCTACACCTTC
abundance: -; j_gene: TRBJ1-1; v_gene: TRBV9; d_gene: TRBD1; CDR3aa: CASSVGQGGPMNTEAFF; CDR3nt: TGTGCCAGCAGCGTAGGACAGGGGGGCCCCATGAACACTGAAGCTTTCTTT
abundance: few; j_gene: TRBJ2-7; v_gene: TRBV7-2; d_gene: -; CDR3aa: CASRERAYEQYF; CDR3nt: TGTGCCAGCAGAGAAAGAGCCTACGAGCAGTACTTC
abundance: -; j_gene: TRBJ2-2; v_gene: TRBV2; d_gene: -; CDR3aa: CACQGDIPTGELFF; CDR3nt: TGTGCCTGCCAGGGAGACATCCCCACCGGGGAGCTGTTTTTT
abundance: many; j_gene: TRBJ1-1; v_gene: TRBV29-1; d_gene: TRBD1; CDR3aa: CSVEGQGGSTEAFF; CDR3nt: TGCAGCGTTGAAGGACAGGGGGGGAGCACTGAAGCTTTCTTT
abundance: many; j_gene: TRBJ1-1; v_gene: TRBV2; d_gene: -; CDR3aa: CASRGGGNTEAFF; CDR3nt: TGTGCCAGCAGGGGGGGGGGGAACACTGAAGCTTTCTTT
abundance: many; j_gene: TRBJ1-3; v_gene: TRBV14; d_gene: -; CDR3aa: CASSRRTARNTIYF; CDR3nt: TGTGCCAGCAGCAGACGGACAGCTCGAAACACCATATATTTT
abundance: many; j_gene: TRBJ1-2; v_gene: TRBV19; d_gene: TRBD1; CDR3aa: CASSILDRGTHGYTF; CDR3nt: TGTGCCAGTAGTATTTTGGACAGGGGGACCCATGGCTACACCTTC
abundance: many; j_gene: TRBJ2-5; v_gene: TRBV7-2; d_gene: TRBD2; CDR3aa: CASSLSRGSGVETQYF; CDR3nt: TGTGCCAGCAGCTTAAGTAGGGGTAGCGGGGTTGAGACCCAGTACTTC
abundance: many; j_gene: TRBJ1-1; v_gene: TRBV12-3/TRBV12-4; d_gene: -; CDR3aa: CASSWEGMNTEAFF; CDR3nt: TGTGCCAGCAGTTGGGAGGGAATGAACACTGAAGCTTTCTTT
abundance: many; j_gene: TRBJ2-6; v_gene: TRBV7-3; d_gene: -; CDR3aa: CASSLFTSGANVLTF; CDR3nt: TGTGCCAGCAGCTTATTCACCTCTGGGGCCAACGTCCTGACTTTC
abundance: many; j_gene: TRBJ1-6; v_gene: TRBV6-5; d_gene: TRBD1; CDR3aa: CASSRRVRGNSPLHF; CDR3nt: TGTGCCAGCAGTCGCAGGGTCAGGGGGAATTCACCCCTCCACTTT
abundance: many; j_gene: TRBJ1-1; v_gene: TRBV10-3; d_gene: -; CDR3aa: CAISESWTGETFF; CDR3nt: TGTGCCATCAGTGAGTCTTGGACGGGTGAAACTTTCTTT
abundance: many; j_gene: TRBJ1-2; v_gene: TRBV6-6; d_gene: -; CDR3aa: CASSTSTGPVGYTF; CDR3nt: TGTGCCAGCAGCACCTCGACAGGTCCGGTAGGCTACACCTTC
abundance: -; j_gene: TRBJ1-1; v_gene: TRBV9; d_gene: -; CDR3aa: CASSHGVNTEAFF; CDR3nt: TGTGCCAGCTCGCATGGGGTGAACACTGAAGCTTTCTTT